These T cell receptor beta chains were read from a single sample in a study of T-cell memory formation after mild COVID-19. Using its own MiXCR run on the 5' RACE reads, TCRdb lists one record per CDR3 protein. The data hold 390,000 or so distinct CDR3 sequences, with approximately 15% observed a single time. The sample was PBMCs or a T cell subset sorted from them (not recorded which). These receptors were collected from a man younger than 35 who had mild COVID-19 (a few samples of this study predate the infection). Cell type and time point are not known. CDR3s include the opening cysteine and the closing phenylalanine or tryptophan. The D gene is left open where the match is weak. Clone size appears in some rows only: once, few, many, or a class for an expanded clone.

>13|many|TRBJ2-5|TRBV20-1|TRBD2
CSARPSGKETQYF
TGCAGTGCTAGACCTAGCGGGAAAGAGACCCAGTACTTC
>13|-|TRBJ2-7|TRBV20-1|-
CSATGRGPYEQYF
TGCAGTGCTACGGGGCGGGGGCCGTACGAGCAGTACTTC
>15|-|TRBJ1-1|TRBV6-5|-
CASSYRDWGGTEAFF
TGTGCCAGCAGTTACCGGGATTGGGGGGGGACTGAAGCTTTCTTT
>12|few|TRBJ1-4|TRBV20-1|TRBD1
CSAPDRVEKLFF
TGCAGTGCCCCCGACAGGGTTGAAAAACTGTTTTTT
>15|few|TRBJ1-2|TRBV6-1|TRBD1
CASTSQTGANYGYTF
TGTGCCAGCACTTCTCAGACAGGGGCTAACTATGGCTACACCTTC
>15|-|TRBJ1-5|TRBV6-5|-
CASRANYREYQPQHF
TGTGCCAGCAGGGCCAATTACAGGGAATATCAGCCCCAGCATTTT
>13|-|TRBJ1-5|TRBV10-3|-
CAISEGASQPQHF
TGTGCCATCAGTGAGGGGGCAAGTCAGCCCCAGCATTTT
>13|few|TRBJ2-7|TRBV5-1|-
CASSLQASYEQYF
TGCGCCAGCAGCTTGCAGGCCTCCTACGAGCAGTACTTC
>14|-|TRBJ2-5|TRBV5-1|-
CASTYGTGKETQYF
TGCGCCAGCACCTATGGGACTGGAAAAGAGACCCAGTACTTC
>19|-|TRBJ2-2|TRBV7-3|-
CASSLDSLLRGDGTGELFF
TGTGCCAGCAGCTTAGACAGTCTGTTAAGGGGTGACGGCACCGGGGAGCTGTTTTTT
>15|few|TRBJ2-3|TRBV27|TRBD2
CASKGLAGAWSTQYF
TGTGCCAGCAAGGGACTAGCGGGGGCCTGGAGTACGCAGTATTTT
>15|-|TRBJ2-3|TRBV13|TRBD2
CASRSGGPYTDTQYF
TGTGCCAGTCGTTCGGGGGGACCCTACACAGATACGCAGTATTTT
>14|-|TRBJ1-2|TRBV5-1|TRBD1
CASSTGDRGYGYTF
TGCGCCAGCAGCACAGGGGACAGGGGTTATGGCTACACCTTC
>14|-|TRBJ2-3|TRBV5-1|TRBD2
CASSVSGGGDTQYF
TGCGCCAGCAGCGTCAGCGGGGGGGGCGATACGCAGTATTTT
>13|few|TRBJ1-2|TRBV7-3|-
CASSSGGNYGYTF
TGTGCCAGCAGCTCGGGCGGTAACTATGGCTACACCTTC
>13|-|TRBJ2-5|TRBV7-2|-
CASSLFPTETQYF
TGTGCCAGCAGCTTATTTCCTACAGAGACCCAGTACTTC
>13|few|TRBJ2-7|TRBV6-5|-
CASSRDGQLEQYF
TGTGCCAGCAGCCGGGACGGTCAGCTCGAGCAGTACTTC